The clone carrying this TCR beta chain showed up just once. As yet, its antigen is unknown. Germline V gene lookup returns CDR1 LNHDA and CDR2 SQIVND (reference sequence). The CDR3 sequence is 12 residues long. V dropped 5 bases and J dropped 5 bases, with 9 bases sitting between them. This sample stems from a study of cytotoxic CD8 clonotypes in ibrutinib-treated CLL. General study points: In comparison with age-matched healthy donors, baseline clonality was higher and tracked circulating CD8+ T-cell counts.

The table came from immunoSEQ multiplex PCR; TCRdb's copy has only in-frame clones and leaves some out. The sample holds some 200,000 clones, more than 65% seen once. This clonotype was obtained from a human donor with chronic lymphocytic leukemia. Sequenced here: PBMCs, sampled after 12 months of ibrutinib treatment. The chain has TRBV19 and TRBJ2-5; D is possibly TRBD2 (6 bases). CDR3 amino acids: CASSYGGETQYF. The CDR3, as DNA: TGTGCCAGTAGTTACGGAGGGGAGACCCAGTACTTC.